The 3 T cell receptor beta chains below come from one sample, sequenced in a study of CD8+CD57+ T cells in acquired aplastic anemia. An expansion of CD8+CD57+ cells by flow cytometry had been shown in patients chosen for sequencing. Genomic DNA constituted the template upon which TCR beta VDJ and CDR3 profiling was performed. TCRdb reprocessed the reads with MiXCR, giving one entry per CDR3 protein. The sample has hundreds of thousands of distinct CDR3 sequences; roughly 82% are singletons. The sample consisted of sorted CD4+, CD8+, or CD8+CD57+ T cells (not recorded which) from PBMCs. These receptors all come from a human donor with aplastic anemia.

A note on this clonotype: Relative to the germline gene, one junction end is altered; a read error may explain this. The chain has TRBV9 and TRBJ2-1, with 7 bases that match TRBD2. The V gene's germline CDR1 is SGDLS and CDR2 YYNGEE. There are 13 residues in the CDR3. The CDR3 loop reads CASSDGGVRYEQF. For the CDR3, the DNA is TGTGCCAGCAGCGATGGGGGGGTACGCTACGAGCAGTTC.

To note about this clonotype: A read error may account for a junction end that differs from germline. The chain carries TRBV7-8 and TRBJ2-5; D is undetermined. Germline loops: CDR1 SGHVS, CDR2 FQNEAQ. The CDR3 is made up of 14 amino acids. The DNA for the CDR3 is TGTGCCAGCAGCTTAGGGAGAGACCCTAATAGCAATCAGTTC. Protein product: CASSLGRDPNSNQF.

The V gene is TRBV2, the J gene TRBJ2-1; D tentatively reads TRBD1 or TRBD2 (6 bases each). Per germline, CDR1 SNHLY and CDR2 FYNNEI. The CDR3 is made up of 16 amino acids. Trimming stripped 8 bases from V and 12 bases from J, with 29 bases between. The CDR3 DNA sequence: TGTGCCAGCGGGGACGGGGGCAGAGACGCGCAGTATTTGCAGTTCTTC. Translation: CASGDGGRDAQYLQFF. The whole variable domain, remainder taken from reference TRBV2 and TRBJ2-1, is EPEVTQTPSHQVTQMGQEVILRCVPISNHLYFYWYRQILGQKVEFLVSFYNNEISEKSEIFDDQFSVERPDGSNFTLKIRSTKLEDSAMYFCASGDGGRDAQYLQFFGPGTRLTVL.